Following are 9 T cell receptor beta chains from one sample sequenced in a study of T cell responses to AZD1222 COVID-19 vaccine. Produced via immunoSEQ multiplex PCR; TCRdb's table is partial and in-frame only. The repertoire holds 120,000 or so clones, roughly 91% seen once, with 11% in the top ten. The source material was peripheral blood, sampled on day 0 of MenACWY control vaccination. These TCRs come from an adult in good health.

The V and J genes are TRBV5-1 and TRBJ2-5; tentative D call: TRBD2 (6 bases). Germline V gene sequence: CDR1 SGHRS, CDR2 YFSETQ. The CDR3 covers 16 residues. Trimming stripped 7 bases from V and 7 bases from J, with 26 bases between. The CDR3 protein is CASRDSRLVGRGTQYF. The DNA for the CDR3 is TGCGCCAGCCGTGACTCCAGACTAGTGGGACGGGGGACCCAGTACTTC.

This clone was detected only once. The chain recombines TRBV18 with TRBJ1-6; D is unclear. The CDR3 is 17 amino acids. The germline CDR1 and CDR2 sequences are KGHSH and LQKENI. V gave up 5 bases and J gave up 7 bases, with 21 bases separating them. CDR3 sequence: CASSKRIGPEVNSPLHF. CDR3 DNA: TGTGCCAGCTCAAAGCGCATAGGACCCGAGGTGAATTCACCCCTCCACTTT.

As for this clone: Other nucleotide sequences from this sample produce the same CDR3. The rearrangement joins TRBV5-6 to TRBJ2-7, with D unresolved. Trimming pared 0 bases from V and 2 bases from J, leaving 6 bases between. The length of the CDR3 is 13 residues. Germline CDR1 and CDR2: SGHDT and YYEEEE. CDR3 coding DNA: TGTGCCAGCAGCTTGGAGTCGGCCTACGAGCAGTACTTC. It codes for CASSLESAYEQYF. The whole variable domain, remainder taken from reference TRBV5-6 and TRBJ2-7, is DAGVTQSPTHLIKTRGQQVTLRCSPKSGHDTVSWYQQALGQGPQFIFQYYEEEERQRGNFPDRFSGHQFPNYSSELNVNALLLGDSALYLCASSLESAYEQYFGPGTRLTVT.

The chain joins TRBV6-5 to TRBJ1-2; D remains ambiguous. The V gene lost 6 bases and the J gene lost 0 bases, with 11 bases spanning the gap. Per the germline V gene, CDR1 is MNHEY and CDR2 is SVGAGI. The length of the CDR3 is 14 residues. CDR3 DNA: TGTGCCAGCAGCATCCCCGGGGCTAACTATGGCTACACCTTC. Translating gives CASSIPGANYGYTF.

The chain combines TRBV2 with TRBJ2-7; D unclear. CDR3 length equals 12 residues. V lost 7 bases and J 0 bases, leaving 7 bases between the germline ends. CDR1 is SNHLY and CDR2 is FYNNEI in the germline V gene. CDR3 residues: CASMDPSYEQYF. In nucleotides, the CDR3 is TGTGCCAGCATGGACCCCTCCTACGAGCAGTACTTC.

This clone has a single count. The CDR3 is CASSERGQDGYTF. In DNA form, the CDR3 reads TGTGCCAGCAGTGAACGAGGGCAGGATGGCTACACCTTC. The chain couples TRBV2 to TRBJ1-2, with D unresolved. The CDR3 has 13 residues. Trimming took 2 bases from V and 6 from J, leaving 10 bases between them. Germline V gene lookup returns CDR1 SNHLY and CDR2 FYNNEI. Drawing the rest from reference TRBV2 and TRBJ1-2, the complete variable domain is EPEVTQTPSHQVTQMGQEVILRCVPISNHLYFYWYRQILGQKVEFLVSFYNNEISEKSEIFDDQFSVERPDGSNFTLKIRSTKLEDSAMYFCASSERGQDGYTFGSGTRLTVV.

The CDR3 region is CFTHGETYNEQFF. CDR3 in DNA: TGTTTTACTCATGGGGAGACCTACAATGAGCAGTTCTTC. The V call is TRBV7-9, the J call TRBJ2-1; possibly TRBD2 for D (5 bases). The CDR3 is 13 residues long. Germline V gene lookup returns CDR1 SEHNR and CDR2 FQNEAQ (reference sequence).

This clone was observed a few times. The CDR3 spells CASSEAGTSGIRQFF. DNA of the CDR3: TGCGCCAGCAGTGAAGCCGGGACTAGCGGGATCCGGCAGTTCTTC. The V and J genes are TRBV10-1 and TRBJ2-1; 13 bases are a match to TRBD2. In germline, CDR1 is WNHNN, CDR2 SYGVQD (reference sequence). The V gene end was trimmed by 3 bases and the J gene end by 12 bases; junction bases not matched to a gene: 8. The CDR3 is 15 residues long.

This clone has just one count. This rearrangement joins TRBV7-8 to TRBJ1-1; D gene ambiguous. Germline V gene sequence: CDR1 SGHVS, CDR2 FQNEAQ. V lost 2 bases to trimming and J lost 2 bases, with 3 bases between them. The CDR3 runs 12 residues. DNA of the CDR3: TGTGCCAGCAGCTTAAGTAACACTGAAGCTTTCTTT. Amino acids: CASSLSNTEAFF.